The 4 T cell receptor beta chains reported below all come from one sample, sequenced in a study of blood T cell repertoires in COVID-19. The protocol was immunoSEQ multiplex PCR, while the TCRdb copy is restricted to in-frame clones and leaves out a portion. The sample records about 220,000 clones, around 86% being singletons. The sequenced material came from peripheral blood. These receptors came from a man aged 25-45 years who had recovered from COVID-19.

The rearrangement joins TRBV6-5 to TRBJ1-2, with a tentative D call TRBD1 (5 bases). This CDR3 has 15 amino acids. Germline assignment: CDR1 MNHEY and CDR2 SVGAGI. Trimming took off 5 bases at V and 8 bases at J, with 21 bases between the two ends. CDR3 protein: CASSRLGTNGGGYTF. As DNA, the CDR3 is TGTGCCAGCAGTCGACTCGGGACCAACGGGGGAGGCTACACCTTC.

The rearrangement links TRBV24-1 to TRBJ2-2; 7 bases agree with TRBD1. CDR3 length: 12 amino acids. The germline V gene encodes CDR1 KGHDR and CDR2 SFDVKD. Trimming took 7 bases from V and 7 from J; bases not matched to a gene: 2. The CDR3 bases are TGTGCCACCAGCTACAGGGGCGGGGAGCTGTTTTTT. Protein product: CATSYRGGELFF.

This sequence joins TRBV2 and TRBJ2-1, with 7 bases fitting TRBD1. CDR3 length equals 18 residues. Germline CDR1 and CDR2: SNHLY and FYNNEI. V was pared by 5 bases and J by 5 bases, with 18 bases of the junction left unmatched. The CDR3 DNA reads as TGTGCCAGCAGTAGCCCCGACAGGGCCTTTATCCGAAACAATGAGCAGTTCTTC. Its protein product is CASSSPDRAFIRNNEQFF.

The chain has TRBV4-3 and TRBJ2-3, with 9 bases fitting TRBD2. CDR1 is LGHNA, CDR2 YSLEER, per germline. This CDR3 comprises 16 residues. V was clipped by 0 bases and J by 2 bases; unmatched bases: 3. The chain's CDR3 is CASSQEVAGDTDTQYF. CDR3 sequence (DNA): TGCGCCAGCAGCCAAGAGGTAGCGGGGGACACAGATACGCAGTATTTT.